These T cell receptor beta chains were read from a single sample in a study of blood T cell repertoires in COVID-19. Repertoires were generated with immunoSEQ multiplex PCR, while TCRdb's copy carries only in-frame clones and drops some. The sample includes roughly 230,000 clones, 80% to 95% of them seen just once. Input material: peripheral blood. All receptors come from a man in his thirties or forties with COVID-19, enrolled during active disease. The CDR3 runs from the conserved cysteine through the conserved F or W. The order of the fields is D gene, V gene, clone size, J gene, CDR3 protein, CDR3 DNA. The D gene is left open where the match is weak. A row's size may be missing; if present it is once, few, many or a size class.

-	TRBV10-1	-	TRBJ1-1	CASPPEMGAFF	TGCGCCAGCCCCCCGGAGATGGGAGCTTTCTTT
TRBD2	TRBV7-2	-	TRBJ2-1	CASSFLGLAGGSSYNEQFF	TGTGCCAGCAGCTTTCTTGGGCTAGCGGGGGGGAGCTCCTACAATGAGCAGTTCTTC
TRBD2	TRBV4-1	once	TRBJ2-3	CASSPRYGGSTDTQYF	TGCGCCAGCAGCCCACGGTACGGGGGGAGCACAGATACGCAGTATTTT
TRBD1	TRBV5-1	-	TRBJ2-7	CASTPGTAYEQYF	TGCGCCAGCACTCCCGGGACAGCCTACGAGCAGTACTTC
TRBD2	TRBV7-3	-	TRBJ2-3	CASSLTSGGVTDTQYF	TGTGCCAGCAGCTTAACAAGCGGGGGGGTCACAGATACGCAGTATTTT
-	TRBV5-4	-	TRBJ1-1	CASSAKQNTEAFF	TGTGCCAGCAGCGCAAAACAGAACACTGAAGCTTTCTTT
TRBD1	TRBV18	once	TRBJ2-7	CASSPAGTATYEQYF	TGTGCCAGCTCACCGGCCGGGACAGCCACCTACGAGCAGTACTTC
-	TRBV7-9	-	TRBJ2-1	CASSEGGADRGEQFF	TGTGCCAGCAGCGAAGGGGGGGCAGATCGTGGTGAGCAGTTCTTC
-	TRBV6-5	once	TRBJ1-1	CASTGGFRNTEAFF	TGTGCCAGCACCGGGGGTTTCAGGAACACTGAAGCTTTCTTT
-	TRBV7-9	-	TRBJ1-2	CASSPVGRGNYGYTF	TGTGCCAGCAGCCCTGTCGGCAGGGGTAACTATGGCTACACCTTC
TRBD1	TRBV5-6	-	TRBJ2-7	CASSLGGSSYEQYF	TGTGCCAGCAGCCTAGGGGGCAGCTCCTACGAGCAGTACTTC
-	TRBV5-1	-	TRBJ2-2	CASSLLSQANTGELFF	TGCGCCAGCAGCCTCCTCAGTCAGGCGAACACCGGGGAGCTGTTTTTT
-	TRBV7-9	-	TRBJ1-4	CATHQGGREKLFF	TGTGCCACCCACCAGGGTGGACGTGAAAAACTGTTTTTT
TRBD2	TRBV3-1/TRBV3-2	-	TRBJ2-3	CASSQGSRGGTDTQYF	TGTGCCAGCAGCCAAGGATCACGGGGAGGGACAGATACGCAGTATTTT
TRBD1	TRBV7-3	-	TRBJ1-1	CASSWGSDRGRNTEAFF	TGTGCCAGCAGCTGGGGCAGCGACAGGGGGCGAAACACTGAAGCTTTCTTT
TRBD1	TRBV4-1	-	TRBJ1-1	CASRVLGQGDKEAFF	TGCGCCAGCAGGGTCCTGGGACAGGGGGATAAAGAAGCTTTCTTT
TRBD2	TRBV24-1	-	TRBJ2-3	CATSDPRTSGDPNTQYF	TGTGCCACCAGTGATCCACGGACTAGCGGGGACCCCAATACGCAGTATTTT
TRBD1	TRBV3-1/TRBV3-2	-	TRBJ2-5	CASSQDLPGTDQETQYF	TGTGCCAGCAGCCAAGACCTCCCCGGGACAGACCAAGAGACCCAGTACTTC
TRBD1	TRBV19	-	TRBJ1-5	CASNGQVGQPQHF	TGTGCCAGTAATGGACAGGTTGGTCAGCCCCAGCATTTT
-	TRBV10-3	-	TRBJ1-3	CATLGHSEGNTIYF	TGTGCCACCTTGGGACACTCGGAGGGAAACACCATATATTTT
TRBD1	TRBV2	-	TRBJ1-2	CASSGSGGSPQNYGYTF	TGTGCCAGCAGTGGGTCAGGGGGATCTCCCCAAAACTATGGCTACACCTTC
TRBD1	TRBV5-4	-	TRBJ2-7	CASSRDRYEQYF	TGTGCCAGCAGCCGGGACAGGTACGAGCAGTACTTC
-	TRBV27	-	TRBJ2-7	CASSPQVSNEQYF	TGTGCCAGCAGCCCACAGGTTTCTAACGAGCAGTACTTC
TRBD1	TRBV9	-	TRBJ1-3	CASSVEGDSGNTIYF	TGTGCCAGCAGCGTAGAAGGGGACAGTGGAAACACCATATATTTT
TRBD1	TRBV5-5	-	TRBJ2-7	CASSFEGAIPYEQYF	TGTGCCAGCAGCTTTGAGGGGGCCATCCCCTACGAGCAGTACTTC
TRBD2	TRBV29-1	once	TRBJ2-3	CNVAGAYTDTQYF	TGCAATGTAGCGGGAGCTTACACAGATACGCAGTATTTT
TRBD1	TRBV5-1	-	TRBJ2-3	CASSSKEDRGWAATQYF	TGCGCCAGCAGCTCCAAAGAGGACAGGGGGTGGGCGGCTACGCAGTATTTT
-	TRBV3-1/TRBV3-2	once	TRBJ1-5	CASSHRQSGPQHF	TGTGCCAGCAGCCACCGACAGTCGGGGCCCCAGCATTTT
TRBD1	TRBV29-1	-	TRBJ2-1	CSAETGGHLFSEQFF	TGCAGCGCCGAGACAGGGGGCCATCTATTTTCCGAGCAGTTCTTC
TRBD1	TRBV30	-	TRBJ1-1	CAWSPKQGATEAFF	TGTGCCTGGAGTCCCAAACAGGGGGCGACTGAAGCTTTCTTT
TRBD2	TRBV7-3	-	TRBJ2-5	CATSPAGGPETQYF	TGTGCCACCTCCCCTGCGGGGGGGCCTGAGACCCAGTACTTC
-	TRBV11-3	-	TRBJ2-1	CASSFMTGHEQFF	TGTGCCAGCAGCTTCATGACAGGTCATGAGCAGTTCTTC
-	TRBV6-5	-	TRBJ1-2	CASSYRPGSPSGYTF	TGTGCCAGCAGTTACCGGCCGGGGAGCCCGAGTGGCTACACCTTC
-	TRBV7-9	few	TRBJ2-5	CASSPIRRGETQYF	TGTGCCAGCAGCCCTATTCGACGGGGAGAGACCCAGTACTTC
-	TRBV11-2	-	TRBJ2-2	CAVLRAGGELFF	TGTGCCGTCCTCAGGGCCGGCGGGGAGCTGTTTTTT
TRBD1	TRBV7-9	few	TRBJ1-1	CASKGTGGWDTEAFF	TGTGCCAGCAAGGGGACAGGTGGTTGGGACACTGAAGCTTTCTTT
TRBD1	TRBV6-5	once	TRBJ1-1	CASSYRDRALEAFF	TGTGCCAGCAGTTACCGCGACAGGGCTTTAGAAGCTTTCTTT
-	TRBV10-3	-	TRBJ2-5	CAISAGQETQYF	TGTGCCATCAGTGCGGGTCAAGAGACCCAGTACTTC
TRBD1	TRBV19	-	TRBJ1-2	CASSLLTGGTTNYGYTF	TGTGCCAGTAGTCTCCTGACAGGGGGTACAACTAACTATGGCTACACCTTC
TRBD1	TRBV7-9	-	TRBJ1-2	CASSHRQGYGYTF	TGTGCCAGCAGCCATAGACAGGGCTATGGCTACACCTTC
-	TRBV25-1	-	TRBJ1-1	CASSEARGASTEAFF	TGTGCCAGCAGTGAGGCCCGGGGGGCGAGCACTGAAGCTTTCTTT
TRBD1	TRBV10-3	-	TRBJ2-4	CAISTSTGDKNIQYF	TGTGCCATCAGTACTTCAACAGGGGACAAAAACATTCAGTACTTC
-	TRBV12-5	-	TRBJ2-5	CASGLNGETQYF	TGTGCTAGTGGTTTAAACGGAGAGACCCAGTACTTC
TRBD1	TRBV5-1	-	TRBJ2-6	CASSFFLLGTGTISGANVLTF	TGCGCCAGCAGCTTCTTCCTTTTGGGGACAGGGACTATTTCTGGGGCCAACGTCCTGACTTTC